What follows are 20 T cell receptor beta chains derived from one specimen sequenced in a study of patients and donors after allogeneic stem cell transplantation (dated by TCRdb to between 2020 and 2021). Preparation of the library involved RT-PCR. Sequencing relied on a NextSeq 550. TCRdb itself trimmed the public reads at Q25 with fastp, ran MiXCR and retained productive beta chains. Every distinct CDR3 protein forms one entry, paired with its most common genes and DNA. The sample table holds approximately 12,000 distinct CDR3 sequences, of which less than 25% were seen once. Approximately 55% of the sample goes to the ten largest clones. Source material: blood, either unsorted or a sorted T cell fraction (not recorded which). These receptors originate from a human donor who was either an allogeneic HSCT recipient or a stem cell or donor lymphocyte infusion donor (not recorded which). It is not recorded whose cells these are; they may come from a transplant donor.

The chain recombines TRBV20-1 with TRBJ1-1; D gene ambiguous. Germline CDR1 DFQATT, CDR2 SNEGSKA (reference sequence). The V and J ends lost 3 bases and 4 bases respectively, with 3 bases between them. CDR3 length: 10 amino acids. CDR3 in DNA: TGCAGTGCTAGGAGCACTGAAGCTTTCTTT. Translation: CSARSTEAFF.

This clonotype came up a few times. This rearrangement joins TRBV7-9 to TRBJ1-2; D is unresolved. The CDR3 sequence is 12 residues long. Per germline, CDR1 SEHNR and CDR2 FQNEAQ (reference sequence). Trimming cost V 4 bases and J 9 bases, with 12 bases left between them. In nucleotides, the CDR3 is TGTGCCAGCAGCTCGCTGGGGAGGAGCTACACCTTC. Its translation: CASSSLGRSYTF.

The chain employs TRBV4-3 and TRBJ1-2, with a tentative D call TRBD1 (5 bases). V was clipped by 11 bases and J by 9 bases, with 22 bases between them. This CDR3 is 13 amino acids long. Per the germline V gene, CDR1 is LGHNA and CDR2 is YSLEER. The CDR3 sequence is CALGGPGFGSYTF. In DNA form, the CDR3 reads TGCGCCCTCGGGGGACCGGGGTTTGGAAGCTACACCTTC.

The chain employs TRBV6-5 and TRBJ2-7, with 8 bases fitting TRBD1. The germline V gene has CDR1 MNHEY and CDR2 SVGAGI. J gave up 0 bases and V 8 bases, and 12 bases lay outside the gene matches. The CDR3 contains 16 residues. CDR3 region: CASGSLRDRTSYEQYF. CDR3 nucleotide sequence: TGTGCCAGCGGGTCCCTCCGGGACAGGACCTCCTACGAGCAGTACTTC.

The V and J genes are TRBV5-1 and TRBJ1-1; a weak D match, TRBD1 (5 bases). There are 14 residues in the CDR3. The V and J ends lost 6 bases and 4 bases respectively, with 16 bases between them. Germline V gene data show CDR1 as SGHRS and CDR2 as YFSETQ. CDR3 nucleotide sequence: TGCGCCAGCACTAAGACAGCATTGAGCACTGAAGCTTTCTTT. Translated: CASTKTALSTEAFF.

This chain links TRBV5-1 with TRBJ1-1; possible D gene TRBD1, 6 bases. V shed 1 base and J shed 6 bases, with 10 bases lying between them. Germline CDR1 reads SGHRS; CDR2 reads YFSETQ. This CDR3 region has 13 residues. The CDR3 protein is CASSLKGGAEAFF. DNA for the CDR3: TGCGCCAGCAGCTTGAAAGGGGGGGCTGAAGCTTTCTTT. Based on the CDR3 plus reference TRBV5-1 and TRBJ1-1, the full variable domain is KAGVTQTPRYLIKTRGQQVTLSCSPISGHRSVSWYQQTPGQGLQFLFEYFSETQRNKGNFPGRFSGRQFSNSRSEMNVSTLELGDSALYLCASSLKGGAEAFFGQGTRLTVV.

Concerning this clonotype itself: Since the CDR3 does not end with the conserved phenylalanine or tryptophan, this likely comes from a read error. This chain joins TRBV28 and TRBJ2-2; D possibly corresponds to TRBD2 (5 bases). The germline V gene has CDR1 MDHEN and CDR2 SYDVKM. CDR3 length: 16 amino acids. V gave up 2 bases and J gave up 2 bases, with 12 bases separating them. CDR3 nucleotides: TGTGCCAGCAGTTTAGAAACTCGGGGAAACACCGGGGAGCTGTTTTTG. It codes for CASSLETRGNTGELFL.

This clonotype was detected only a few times. The chain uses TRBV4-2 and TRBJ2-1; 13 bases match TRBD2. The CDR3 is made up of 18 amino acids. V lost 3 bases, J lost 5 bases, and 10 bases stayed unmatched. Germline assignment: CDR1 LGHNA and CDR2 YNFKEQ. The CDR3 coding sequence is TGTGCCAGCAGCCACGGACTAGCGGGAGTTGGGGTACACAATGAGCAGTTCTTC. This sequence encodes CASSHGLAGVGVHNEQFF.

V and J are TRBV5-6 and TRBJ2-5, with D possibly being TRBD1 (6 bases). The CDR3 runs to 14 residues. From germline, CDR1 is SGHDT and CDR2 YYEEEE. V lost 3 bases and J 5 bases, leaving 14 bases between the germline ends. In DNA form, the CDR3 reads TGTGCCAGCAGCTCCAGGGGTTTAGCGGAGACCCAGTACTTC. Translating gives CASSSRGLAETQYF.

This clonotype was seen a few times. This rearrangement joins TRBV4-1 to TRBJ1-1; unclear D gene. This CDR3 is 11 amino acids long. The germline V gene encodes CDR1 MGHRA and CDR2 YSYEKL. The V gene lost 4 bases and the J gene lost 8 bases, with 8 bases spanning the gap. This CDR3 is CASSLEREAFF. The CDR3 DNA reads as TGCGCCAGCAGCCTTGAAAGGGAAGCTTTCTTT.

This clonotype occurred a few times. The CDR3, as DNA: TGCGCCAGCAGCTTGGCAGGGGGCGACTATGGCTACACCTTC. Translation: CASSLAGGDYGYTF. The chain couples TRBV5-1 to TRBJ1-2, with 8 bases that match TRBD1. The length of the CDR3 is 14 residues. Germline CDR1 reads SGHRS; CDR2 reads YFSETQ. With V trimmed by 0 bases and J by 3 bases, 1 base remained unmatched.

The gene calls are TRBV25-1 and TRBJ1-5; D not certain. CDR3 size: 13 residues. V lost 9 bases and J 3 bases, leaving 12 bases between the germline ends. The V gene's germline CDR1 is MGHDK and CDR2 SYGVNS. The CDR3: CASIREVNQPQHF. CDR3 DNA: TGTGCCAGTATCCGGGAGGTCAATCAGCCCCAGCATTTT.

The sample holds a few counts of this clonotype. The chain joins TRBV7-9 to TRBJ1-1; D unresolved. CDR1 and CDR2 from the germline V gene are SEHNR and FQNEAQ (reference sequence). The CDR3 sequence is 11 residues long. Trimming shortened V by 5 bases and J by 8 bases, and 9 bases separated the two germline ends. This chain's CDR3 is CASSRGPEAFF. The DNA of the CDR3 is TGTGCCAGCAGCCGAGGCCCAGAAGCTTTCTTT.

This clonotype was seen more than once but under ten times. J is TRBJ1-5 and V is TRBV5-1, with a weak D call TRBD1 (5 bases). V gave up 4 bases and J gave up 5 bases, with 16 bases separating them. Germline values: CDR1 SGHRS, CDR2 YFSETQ. The CDR3 contains 15 residues. CDR3 bases: TGCGCCAGCAGCCCTACAAGGGGCAGCTATCAGCCCCAGCATTTT. Translating it yields CASSPTRGSYQPQHF.

This chain joins TRBV10-3 and TRBJ1-2; D is possibly TRBD1 (5 bases). Germline V gene lookup returns CDR1 ENHRY and CDR2 SYGVKD. The CDR3 spans 15 residues. Trimming removed 6 bases from V and 5 bases from J, with 19 bases in between. The CDR3 is CAIRLELMAGYGYTF. The CDR3 DNA sequence: TGTGCCATCAGGCTTGAACTTATGGCAGGGTATGGCTACACCTTC.

In its sample, this clonotype ranks as medium-sized. The chain carries TRBV27 and TRBJ1-6; possibly TRBD1 for D (5 bases). Germline-derived CDR1 and CDR2 are MNHEY and SMNVEV (reference sequence). CDR3 length equals 18 residues. Deletions cut 8 bases from V and 0 bases from J, with 20 bases between. The CDR3 spells CASSILAGRGSYNSPLHF. The CDR3 nucleotides are TGTGCCAGCTCCATCCTGGCGGGACGAGGCTCCTATAATTCACCCCTCCACTTT.

This clonotype is medium-sized by share. This chain connects TRBV7-2 to TRBJ2-5; no clear D. Trimming removed 3 bases at V and 5 bases at J, with 16 bases between. The CDR3 is made up of 15 amino acids. The germline CDR1 and CDR2 sequences are SGHTA and FQGNSA. CDR3 region: CASSLLRREGETQYF. The CDR3, as DNA: TGTGCCAGCAGCTTGTTGAGAAGGGAAGGGGAGACCCAGTACTTC.

This clonotype was detected a few times. V is TRBV4-1 and J is TRBJ1-4; D is uncertain. V gave up 1 base and J gave up 7 bases, with 10 bases separating them. Germline loops: CDR1 MGHRA, CDR2 YSYEKL. The CDR3 totals 14 residues. The CDR3 protein is CASSQVTLSEKLFF. In DNA form, the CDR3 reads TGCGCCAGCAGCCAAGTTACCTTAAGTGAAAAACTGTTTTTT.

This clonotype is deemed medium-sized (0.01 to 0.1%). This rearrangement joins TRBV20-1 to TRBJ1-5; no clear D gene. Germline loops: CDR1 DFQATT, CDR2 SNEGSKA (reference sequence). V lost 3 bases, J lost 3 bases, and 9 bases lay in between. This CDR3 is built from 13 residues. As DNA, the CDR3 is TGCAGTGCTAGTCCCGACAACAATCAGCCCCAGCATTTT. Its translation is CSASPDNNQPQHF.

This clonotype appeared a few times. The chain uses TRBV30 and TRBJ1-1; perhaps TRBD1 as D (5 bases). V was trimmed by 4 bases and J by 2 bases, leaving 11 bases between them. The germline CDR1 and CDR2 sequences are GTSNPN and SVGIG (reference sequence). This CDR3 is 13 amino acids long. CDR3 residues: CAWTRTFNTEAFF. For the CDR3, the DNA is TGTGCCTGGACCCGGACATTCAACACTGAAGCTTTCTTT.